These 23 T cell receptor beta chains came from one sample sequenced in a study of shared T cell receptors in the human thymus. Generated by immunoSEQ multiplex PCR, the TCRdb table keeps only in-frame clones and is missing some. Found here are around 730,000 clones, 70% to 90% of them singletons; the top ten hold 0.008% to 0.011%. This sample was shared with a second study, whose subject was human thymus T cells.

Sequenced sample: thymocytes. The receptors were sampled from a girl less than two years old with a congenital heart defect.

The chain couples TRBV7-9 to TRBJ2-1; D gene uncertain. This CDR3 is 13 amino acids long. V lost 0 bases and J lost 7, with 7 bases in between. In germline, CDR1 is SEHNR, CDR2 FQNEAQ (reference sequence). For the CDR3, the DNA is TGTGCCAGCAGCTTAGCGAATCGGAATGAGCAGTTCTTC. As protein: CASSLANRNEQFF.

This chain joins TRBV15 and TRBJ1-1, with D possibly being TRBD1 (6 bases). Between the trimmed V and J ends, which lost 0 bases and 10 bases, there was a span of 21 bases. The CDR3 runs to 16 residues. Germline values: CDR1 LNHNV, CDR2 YYDKDF (reference sequence). DNA for the CDR3: TGTGCCACCAGCAGAGATCTTCCCCGGCAGGGGTTTGTAGCTTTCTTT. Translating gives CATSRDLPRQGFVAFF.

The rearrangement joins TRBV9 to TRBJ2-7; 10 bases fit TRBD2. Germline CDR1 is SGDLS and CDR2 is YYNGEE. Trimming took 3 bases from V and 2 from J; bases not matched to a gene: 5. The CDR3 extends over 15 amino acids. The CDR3 DNA is TGTGCCAGCAGCGCGGAACTAGCGGGGACCTACGAGCAGTACTTC. Its translation is CASSAELAGTYEQYF.

This rearrangement joins TRBV25-1 to TRBJ1-4; 10 bases match TRBD1. This CDR3 is built from 15 residues. V shed 2 bases and J 6 bases; nucleotides not matched to a gene: 3. The germline gives CDR1 MGHDK, CDR2 SYGVNS. The CDR3: CASSEQDRGDEKLFF. CDR3 bases: TGTGCCAGCAGTGAACAGGACAGGGGGGATGAAAAACTGTTTTTT.

V and J are TRBV5-6 and TRBJ2-1; TRBD2 matches 9 bases. This CDR3 has 17 residues. Germline V CDR1 and CDR2: SGHDT, YYEEEE. The junction had 6 bases not matched to a gene; V was cut back by 2 bases and J by 0 bases. This chain's CDR3 is CASSLAGGHSSYNEQFF. DNA for the CDR3: TGTGCCAGCAGCTTAGCGGGGGGCCACAGCTCCTACAATGAGCAGTTCTTC.

V is TRBV4-1 and J is TRBJ1-2, with D perhaps matching TRBD1 (5 bases). Germline lookup yields CDR1 MGHRA and CDR2 YSYEKL. The CDR3 contains 15 residues. Trimming cost V 6 bases and J 0 bases, with 14 bases left between them. The CDR3 DNA reads as TGCGCCAGCAGTTATTCTACAGGAGCTAACTATGGCTACACCTTC. It translates to CASSYSTGANYGYTF.

V is TRBV23-1 and J is TRBJ1-6, with TRBD1 matching 7 bases. TRBV23-1 belongs to the ORF category, with a function that is uncertain. V trimming: 3 bases; J trimming: 10 bases; junction bases outside the gene matches: 6. The length of the CDR3 is 14 residues. CDR3 protein: CASSQGQTISPLHF. DNA of the CDR3: TGCGCCAGCAGTCAGGGACAGACAATATCACCCCTCCACTTT.

This clone has only one observation. This chain connects TRBV4-1 to TRBJ2-5, with TRBD2 matching 15 bases. Germline loops: CDR1 MGHRA, CDR2 YSYEKL. V shed 2 bases and J 5 bases; nucleotides not matched to a gene: 9. This CDR3 is built from 18 residues. The DNA of the CDR3 is TGCGCCAGCAGCCAAAATGGACTAGCGGGGGGGCCCGGGGAGACCCAGTACTTC. Its protein product is CASSQNGLAGGPGETQYF.

The chain links TRBV10-2 to TRBJ2-7; 9 nucleotides match TRBD2. Unmatched junction bases numbered 10, after V lost 6 bases and J lost 4 bases. This CDR3 has 15 residues. Germline V gives CDR1 WSHSY, CDR2 SAAADI. The CDR3 coding sequence is TGCGCCAGCAGCCCCGGGACTAGCACTGTATACGAGCAGTACTTC. Its protein is CASSPGTSTVYEQYF.

The V call is TRBV18, the J call TRBJ1-1, with 7 bases matching TRBD1. The germline CDR1 and CDR2 sequences are KGHSH and LQKENI. The CDR3 consists of 15 residues. Trimming took 3 bases from V and 1 from J; bases not matched to a gene: 5. CDR3 in amino acids: CASSPRDSRNTEAFF. Written as DNA, the CDR3 is TGTGCCAGCTCACCCCGGGACAGCCGGAACACTGAAGCTTTCTTT. The full variable domain, in which reference TRBV18 and TRBJ1-1 provide the parts outside the CDR3, is NAGVMQNPRHLVRRRGQEARLRCSPMKGHSHVYWYRQLPEEGLKFMVYLQKENIIDESGMPKERFSAEFPKEGPSILRIQQVVRGDSAAYFCASSPRDSRNTEAFFGQGTRLTVV.

This clone came up a few times. CDR3: CASSLDWLAGSSEYEQYF. In nucleotides, the CDR3 is TGTGCCAGCAGCTTAGATTGGCTAGCGGGGAGTTCTGAGTACGAGCAGTACTTC. The rearrangement uses TRBV11-2 and TRBJ2-7; 9 bases match TRBD2. Per the germline V gene, CDR1 is SGHAT and CDR2 is FQNNGV. V was clipped by 0 bases and J by 4 bases; unmatched bases: 13. This CDR3 is built from 18 residues.

This rearrangement joins TRBV9 to TRBJ2-1; 9 bases fit TRBD2. Per the germline V gene, CDR1 is SGDLS and CDR2 is YYNGEE. The CDR3 extends over 17 amino acids. With 0 bases clipped from V and 4 bases from J, the junction kept 8 bases outside the gene matches. The DNA of the CDR3 is TGTGCCAGCAGCGTAGCAGTAGCGGGGGCGATATACAATGAGCAGTTCTTC. Encoded protein: CASSVAVAGAIYNEQFF.

The chain uses TRBV5-1 and TRBJ1-5; D not resolved. The CDR3 covers 15 residues. Trimming took 0 bases from V and 5 from J, leaving 12 bases between them. Germline V CDR1 and CDR2: SGHRS, YFSETQ. CDR3 bases: TGCGCCAGCAGCTTGGGTAGCATTAACGATCAGCCCCAGCATTTT. It yields the protein CASSLGSINDQPQHF.

V and J are TRBV2 and TRBJ2-5; 7 bases align to TRBD1. The J segment lost 5 bases and the V segment lost 6 bases, leaving 15 bases of the junction unmatched. The CDR3 sequence is 16 residues long. Germline CDR1 SNHLY, CDR2 FYNNEI. CDR3 coding DNA: TGTGCCAGCAGATCGTATTCCGGGACAGAACTCGAGACCCAGTACTTC. Its protein is CASRSYSGTELETQYF.

Written as DNA, the CDR3 is TGTGCCAGCAGTGACCACCCTCAGGGGGTTTATGGCTACACCTTC. It specifies CASSDHPQGVYGYTF. This chain joins TRBV27 and TRBJ1-2; TRBD1 agrees at 7 bases. J was trimmed by 5 bases and V by 5 bases; bases with no gene match: 11. From germline, CDR1 is MNHEY and CDR2 SMNVEV (reference sequence). This CDR3 spans 15 amino acids.

The chain is built from TRBV11-2 and TRBJ1-2; D is ambiguous. The CDR3 has 16 residues. CDR1 and CDR2 from the germline V gene are SGHAT and FQNNGV. Trimming removed 3 bases at V and 4 bases at J, with 18 bases between. CDR3 sequence (DNA): TGTGCCAGCAGCTTTACCCACCCCCCGGGTTCCTATGGCTACACCTTC. It encodes CASSFTHPPGSYGYTF.

V is TRBV7-2 and J is TRBJ2-7, with a weak D call TRBD1 (6 bases). The CDR3 is made up of 19 amino acids. V was cut by 3 bases and J by 1 base, with 25 bases left in between. Germline V CDR1 and CDR2: SGHTA, FQGNSA. The CDR3 spells CASSFGYRVHYKDSYEQYF. CDR3 DNA sequence: TGTGCCAGCAGCTTTGGATACAGGGTTCACTATAAAGATTCCTACGAGCAGTACTTC.

CDR3 sequence reads: CASSRSGVGEQETQYF. The CDR3 DNA is TGTGCCAGCTCCAGGTCGGGGGTAGGTGAGCAAGAGACCCAGTACTTC. The chain employs TRBV18 and TRBJ2-5, with D possibly matching TRBD2 (6 bases). V lost 6 bases to trimming and J lost 2 bases, with 19 bases between them. This CDR3 region has 16 residues. Looked up from germline, CDR1 is KGHSH and CDR2 is LQKENI.

This CDR3 reads CASRVPTGARGDTQYF. The CDR3 DNA reads TGTGCCAGCAGGGTACCGACAGGGGCGCGGGGAGATACGCAGTATTTT. The chain employs TRBV2 and TRBJ2-3; 8 bases agree with TRBD1. The trim removed 6 bases at V and 5 bases at J, leaving 13 bases unmatched. The germline V gene has CDR1 SNHLY and CDR2 FYNNEI. The CDR3 is 16 residues long.

V and J are TRBV5-8 and TRBJ1-1; 8 bases match TRBD1. The trim removed 4 bases at V and 6 bases at J, leaving 5 bases unmatched. CDR1 SGHTS and CDR2 YDEGEE come from the germline V gene. The length of the CDR3 is 13 residues. CDR3 nucleotide sequence: TGTGCCAGCAGCCCGACAGGGGTCCCTGAAGCTTTCTTT. Translation gives CASSPTGVPEAFF. Looking up the rest from reference TRBV5-8 and TRBJ1-1 gives the full variable domain: EAGVTQSPTHLIKTRGQQATLRCSPISGHTSVYWYQQALGLGLQFLLWYDEGEERNRGNFPPRFSGRQFPNYSSELNVNALELEDSALYLCASSPTGVPEAFFGQGTRLTVV.

The chain employs TRBV28 and TRBJ2-6, with 7 bases matching TRBD2. The V gene end was trimmed by 3 bases and the J gene end by 0 bases; junction bases not matched to a gene: 5. The CDR3 has 17 amino acids. Germline V gives CDR1 MDHEN, CDR2 SYDVKM. CDR3 in DNA: TGTGCCAGCAGTTTGGGGGGGGGATTCTCTGGGGCCAACGTCCTGACTTTC. It codes for CASSLGGGFSGANVLTF.

The chain couples TRBV4-1 to TRBJ2-6; TRBD1 matches at 12 bases. V was pared by 1 base and J by 1 base, with 5 bases of the junction left unmatched. Looked up from germline, CDR1 is MGHRA and CDR2 is YSYEKL. The CDR3 is 19 amino acids. The CDR3 sequence is CASSQAGTGGNSGANVLTF. CDR3 bases: TGCGCCAGCAGCCAAGCTGGGACAGGGGGCAATTCTGGGGCCAACGTCCTGACTTTC.

This rearrangement joins TRBV5-4 to TRBJ2-5; tentative D call: TRBD2 (5 bases). V lost 6 bases, J lost 2 bases, and 17 bases lay in between. The CDR3 runs to 15 residues. CDR1 SGHNT and CDR2 YYREEE come from the germline V gene (reference sequence). CDR3 region: CASTSGEIGQETQYF. The CDR3 DNA follows: TGTGCCAGCACCTCCGGGGAAATAGGGCAAGAGACCCAGTACTTC.